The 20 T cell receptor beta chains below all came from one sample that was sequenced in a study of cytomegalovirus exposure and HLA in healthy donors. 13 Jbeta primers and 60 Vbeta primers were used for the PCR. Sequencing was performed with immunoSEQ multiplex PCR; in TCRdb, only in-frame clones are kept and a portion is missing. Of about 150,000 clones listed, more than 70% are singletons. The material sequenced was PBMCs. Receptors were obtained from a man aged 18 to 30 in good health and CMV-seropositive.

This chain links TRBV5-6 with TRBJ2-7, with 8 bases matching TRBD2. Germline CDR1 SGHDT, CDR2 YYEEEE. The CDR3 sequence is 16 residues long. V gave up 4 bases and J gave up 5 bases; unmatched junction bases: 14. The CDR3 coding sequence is TGTGCCAGCAGCGGGGCACGAGCGGGAGAGGTTGACGAGCAGTACTTC. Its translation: CASSGARAGEVDEQYF. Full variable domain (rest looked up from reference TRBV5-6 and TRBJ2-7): DAGVTQSPTHLIKTRGQQVTLRCSPKSGHDTVSWYQQALGQGPQFIFQYYEEEERQRGNFPDRFSGHQFPNYSSELNVNALLLGDSALYLCASSGARAGEVDEQYFGPGTRLTVT.

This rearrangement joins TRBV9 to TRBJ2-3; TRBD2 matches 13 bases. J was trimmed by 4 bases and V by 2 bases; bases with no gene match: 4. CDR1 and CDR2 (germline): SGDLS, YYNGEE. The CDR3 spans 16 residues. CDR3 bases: TGTGCCAGCAGCGTGGGGACTAGCGGGAATCCAGATACGCAGTATTTT. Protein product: CASSVGTSGNPDTQYF.

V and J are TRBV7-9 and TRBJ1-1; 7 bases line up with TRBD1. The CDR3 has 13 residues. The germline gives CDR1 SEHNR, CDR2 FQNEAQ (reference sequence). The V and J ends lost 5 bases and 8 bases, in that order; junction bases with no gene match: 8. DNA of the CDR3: TGTGCCAGCAGCGAAGGGACAGTGATCGAAGCTTTCTTT. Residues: CASSEGTVIEAFF. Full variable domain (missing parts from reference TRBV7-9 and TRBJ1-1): DTGVSQNPRHKITKRGQNVTFRCDPISEHNRLYWYRQTLGQGPEFLTYFQNEAQLEKSRLLSDRFSAERPKGSFSTLEIQRTEQGDSAMYLCASSEGTVIEAFFGQGTRLTVV.

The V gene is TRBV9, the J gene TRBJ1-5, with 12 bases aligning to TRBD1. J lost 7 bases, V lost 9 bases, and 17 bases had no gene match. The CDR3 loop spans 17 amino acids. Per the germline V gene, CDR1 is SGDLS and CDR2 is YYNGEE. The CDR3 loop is CANPTRGQGALSQPQHF. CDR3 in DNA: TGTGCCAACCCAACCCGGGGACAGGGGGCTTTAAGCCAGCCCCAGCATTTT. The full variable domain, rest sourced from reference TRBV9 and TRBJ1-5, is DSGVTQTPKHLITATGQRVTLRCSPRSGDLSVYWYQQSLDQGLQFLIQYYNGEERAKGNILERFSAQQFPDLHSELNLSSLELGDSALYFCANPTRGQGALSQPQHFGDGTRLSIL.

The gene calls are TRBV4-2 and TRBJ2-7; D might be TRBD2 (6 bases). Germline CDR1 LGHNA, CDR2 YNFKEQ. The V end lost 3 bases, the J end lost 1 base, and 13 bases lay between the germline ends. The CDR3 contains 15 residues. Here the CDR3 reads CASSQNPGASYEQYF. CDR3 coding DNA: TGTGCCAGCAGCCAGAACCCGGGAGCATCCTACGAGCAGTACTTC.

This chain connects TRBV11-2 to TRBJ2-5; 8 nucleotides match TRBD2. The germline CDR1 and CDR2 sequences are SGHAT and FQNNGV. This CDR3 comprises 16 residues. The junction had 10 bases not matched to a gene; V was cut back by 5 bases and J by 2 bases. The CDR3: CASSMSLAGGQETQYF. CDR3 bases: TGTGCCAGCAGCATGTCTCTAGCGGGTGGTCAAGAGACCCAGTACTTC.

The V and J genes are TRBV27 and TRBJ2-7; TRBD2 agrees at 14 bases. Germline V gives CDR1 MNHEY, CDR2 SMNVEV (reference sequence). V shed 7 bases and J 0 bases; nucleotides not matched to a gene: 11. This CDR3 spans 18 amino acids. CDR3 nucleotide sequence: TGTGCCAGCAAGGGACGGGGACTAGCGGGAGAAACCTCCTACGAGCAGTACTTC. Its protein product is CASKGRGLAGETSYEQYF.

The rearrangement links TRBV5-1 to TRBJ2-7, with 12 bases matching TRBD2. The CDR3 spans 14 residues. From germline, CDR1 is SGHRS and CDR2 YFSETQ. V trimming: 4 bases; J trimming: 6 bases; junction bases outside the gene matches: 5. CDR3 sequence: CASSGLAGTTEQYF. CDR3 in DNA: TGCGCCAGCAGCGGACTAGCGGGAACCACCGAGCAGTACTTC. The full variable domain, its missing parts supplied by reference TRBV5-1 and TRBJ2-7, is KAGVTQTPRYLIKTRGQQVTLSCSPISGHRSVSWYQQTPGQGLQFLFEYFSETQRNKGNFPGRFSGRQFSNSRSEMNVSTLELGDSALYLCASSGLAGTTEQYFGPGTRLTVT.

This CDR3 reads CASSQVLGTDTQYF. Here the CDR3 DNA reads TGTGCCAGCAGCCAAGTTTTAGGCACAGATACGCAGTATTTT. The V call is TRBV4-2, the J call TRBJ2-3; D not certain. This CDR3 is 14 amino acids long. Trimming pared 1 base from V and 1 base from J, leaving 6 bases between. Germline loops: CDR1 LGHNA, CDR2 YNFKEQ.

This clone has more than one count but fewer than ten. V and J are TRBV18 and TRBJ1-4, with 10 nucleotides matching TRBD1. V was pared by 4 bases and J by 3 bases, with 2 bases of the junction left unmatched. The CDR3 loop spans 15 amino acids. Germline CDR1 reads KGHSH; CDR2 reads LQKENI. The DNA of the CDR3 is TGTGCCAGCTCACGAGGACAGGGGGCTAATGAAAAACTGTTTTTT. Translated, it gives CASSRGQGANEKLFF.

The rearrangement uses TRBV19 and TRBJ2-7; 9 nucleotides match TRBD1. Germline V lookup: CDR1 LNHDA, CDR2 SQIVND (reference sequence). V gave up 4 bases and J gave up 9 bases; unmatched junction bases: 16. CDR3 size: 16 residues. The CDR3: CASSTRGGTGSVVQYF. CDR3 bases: TGTGCCAGTAGTACCCGAGGCGGGACAGGGTCTGTGGTGCAGTACTTC.

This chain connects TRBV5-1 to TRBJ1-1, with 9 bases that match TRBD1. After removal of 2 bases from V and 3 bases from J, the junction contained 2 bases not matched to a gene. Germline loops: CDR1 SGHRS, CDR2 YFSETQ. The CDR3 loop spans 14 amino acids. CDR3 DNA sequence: TGCGCCAGCAGCTTCCGGACAGGGGACACTGAAGCTTTCTTT. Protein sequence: CASSFRTGDTEAFF. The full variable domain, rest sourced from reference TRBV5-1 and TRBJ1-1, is KAGVTQTPRYLIKTRGQQVTLSCSPISGHRSVSWYQQTPGQGLQFLFEYFSETQRNKGNFPGRFSGRQFSNSRSEMNVSTLELGDSALYLCASSFRTGDTEAFFGQGTRLTVV.

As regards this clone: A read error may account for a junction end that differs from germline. The CDR3: CASSLGPGQPQHF. The DNA of the CDR3 is TGTGCTAGCAGCTTAGGCCCGGGTCAGCCCCAGCATTTT. V usage is TRBV7-7 and J usage is TRBJ1-5, with D hard to call. The CDR3 runs 13 residues. In germline, CDR1 is SSHAT, CDR2 FNYEAQ (reference sequence).

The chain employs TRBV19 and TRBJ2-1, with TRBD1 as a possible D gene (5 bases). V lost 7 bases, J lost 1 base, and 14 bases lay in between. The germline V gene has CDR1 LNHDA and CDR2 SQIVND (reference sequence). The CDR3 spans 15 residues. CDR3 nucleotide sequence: TGTGCCAGTACCCCGCGGCAGGGATCCTACAATGAGCAGTTCTTC. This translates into CASTPRQGSYNEQFF.

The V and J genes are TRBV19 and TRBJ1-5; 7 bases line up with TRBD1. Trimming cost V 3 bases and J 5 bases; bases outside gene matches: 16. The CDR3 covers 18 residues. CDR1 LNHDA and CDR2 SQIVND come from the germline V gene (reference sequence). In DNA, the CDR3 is TGTGCCAGTAGTATGAGTACTTTTGTAGGGGGCGCTCATCAGCCCCAGCATTTT. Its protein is CASSMSTFVGGAHQPQHF.

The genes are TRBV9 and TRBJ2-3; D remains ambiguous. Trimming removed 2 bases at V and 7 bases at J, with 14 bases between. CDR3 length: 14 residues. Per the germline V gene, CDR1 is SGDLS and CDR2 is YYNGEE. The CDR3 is CASSVSDGENTQYF. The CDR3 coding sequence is TGTGCCAGCAGCGTCTCCGATGGAGAGAATACGCAGTATTTT.

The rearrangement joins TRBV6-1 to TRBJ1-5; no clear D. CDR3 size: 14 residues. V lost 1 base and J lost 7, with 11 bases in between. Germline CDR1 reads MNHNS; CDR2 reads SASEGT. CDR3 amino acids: CASSEGQVRQPQHF. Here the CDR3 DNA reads TGTGCCAGCAGTGAAGGGCAGGTAAGGCAGCCCCAGCATTTT.

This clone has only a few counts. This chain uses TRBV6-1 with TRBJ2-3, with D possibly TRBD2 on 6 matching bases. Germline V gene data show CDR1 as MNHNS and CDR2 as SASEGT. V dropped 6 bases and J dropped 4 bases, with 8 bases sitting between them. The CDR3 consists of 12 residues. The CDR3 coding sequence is TGTGCCAGCAGGCCTAGCGCAGATACGCAGTATTTT. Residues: CASRPSADTQYF.

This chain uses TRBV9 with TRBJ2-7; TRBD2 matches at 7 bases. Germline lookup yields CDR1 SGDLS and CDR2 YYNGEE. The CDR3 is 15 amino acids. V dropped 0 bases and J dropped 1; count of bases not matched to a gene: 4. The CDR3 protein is CASSVGWGGSYEQYF. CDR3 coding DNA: TGTGCCAGCAGCGTAGGGTGGGGGGGTTCCTACGAGCAGTACTTC.

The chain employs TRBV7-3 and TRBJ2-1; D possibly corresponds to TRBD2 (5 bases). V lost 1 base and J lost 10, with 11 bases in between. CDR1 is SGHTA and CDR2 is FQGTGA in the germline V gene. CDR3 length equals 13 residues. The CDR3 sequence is CASSLRLASEQFF. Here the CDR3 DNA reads TGTGCCAGCAGCTTAAGGTTGGCTAGCGAGCAGTTCTTC.